These 8 T cell receptor beta chains were sequenced from one sample in a study of shared clonotypes between healthy human individuals. TCRdb keeps only in-frame clones here, not all; method: immunoSEQ multiplex PCR. Of roughly 2,500,000 clones in the sample, roughly 93% were seen once. The sample comprised naive CD4+ T cells from PBMCs. The subset: CD45RA+ positively selected. Every receptor here comes from a man between 18 and 29 years old in good health. Some clones in this sample may be carry-over from other donors' samples.

The CDR3: CASSPPIAGQGAREQYF. CDR3 DNA: TGTGCCAGCTCACCTCCGATTGCGGGACAGGGGGCGAGAGAGCAGTACTTC. The J gene is TRBJ2-7, the V gene TRBV18; 12 positions agree with TRBD1. The CDR3 runs 17 residues. J gave up 7 bases and V 3 bases, and 13 bases lay outside the gene matches. CDR1 KGHSH and CDR2 LQKENI come from the germline V gene. The full variable domain, rest sourced from reference TRBV18 and TRBJ2-7, is NAGVMQNPRHLVRRRGQEARLRCSPMKGHSHVYWYRQLPEEGLKFMVYLQKENIIDESGMPKERFSAEFPKEGPSILRIQQVVRGDSAAYFCASSPPIAGQGAREQYFGPGTRLTVT.

The rearrangement links TRBV6-1 to TRBJ1-1; no definite D call. V lost 4 bases and J 2 bases, leaving 14 bases between the germline ends. The germline V gene encodes CDR1 MNHNS and CDR2 SASEGT. The CDR3 totals 15 residues. The CDR3 region has the DNA TGTGCCAGCAGTGTAGACAACAGTTACAACACTGAAGCTTTCTTT. This encodes CASSVDNSYNTEAFF.

This chain uses TRBV5-1 with TRBJ2-5, with D possibly matching TRBD1 (6 bases). Trimming took off 0 bases at V and 5 bases at J, with 17 bases between the two ends. CDR3 length: 16 residues. In germline, CDR1 is SGHRS, CDR2 YFSETQ. The CDR3 reads CASSLEGGRGSETQYF. The CDR3 DNA reads as TGCGCCAGCAGCTTGGAAGGCGGCAGGGGATCGGAGACCCAGTACTTC. The full variable domain, rest sourced from reference TRBV5-1 and TRBJ2-5, is KAGVTQTPRYLIKTRGQQVTLSCSPISGHRSVSWYQQTPGQGLQFLFEYFSETQRNKGNFPGRFSGRQFSNSRSEMNVSTLELGDSALYLCASSLEGGRGSETQYFGPGTRLLVL.

The V and J genes are TRBV11-3 and TRBJ2-2; a possible D gene is TRBD2 (5 bases). Germline V gives CDR1 SGHNT, CDR2 YENEEA. The CDR3 runs 18 residues. Between the trimmed V and J ends, which lost 5 bases and 0 bases, there was a span of 19 bases. For the CDR3, the DNA is TGTGCCAGCAGCCTCGGGAAGATTGCGGCTTCGAACACCGGGGAGCTGTTTTTT. Translating gives CASSLGKIAASNTGELFF.

The genes are TRBV5-1 and TRBJ1-1; a weak D match, TRBD1 (5 bases). Trimming removed 4 bases from V and 2 bases from J, with 12 bases in between. Germline V gives CDR1 SGHRS, CDR2 YFSETQ. The CDR3 totals 14 residues. As DNA, the CDR3 is TGCGCCAGCAGCGTGACAGAAAAAAACACTGAAGCTTTCTTT. Its protein is CASSVTEKNTEAFF.

J is TRBJ2-5 and V is TRBV5-1; D may correspond to TRBD1 or TRBD2 (6 bases each). CDR1 SGHRS and CDR2 YFSETQ come from the germline V gene. This CDR3 is built from 15 residues. V lost 4 bases to trimming and J lost 3 bases, with 16 bases between them. The CDR3 DNA is TGCGCCAGCAGCACGGAGGGCAGGGGAGAAGAGACCCAGTACTTC. Its translation is CASSTEGRGEETQYF.

The chain couples TRBV29-1 to TRBJ2-7; D not resolved. The V gene's germline CDR1 is SQVTM and CDR2 ANQGSEA. The length of the CDR3 is 12 residues. Trimming cost V 0 bases and J 5 bases, with 8 bases left between them. CDR3 amino acids: CSVEDRRDEQYF. The CDR3 DNA reads as TGCAGCGTTGAAGATCGAAGGGACGAGCAGTACTTC.

The chain combines TRBV5-4 with TRBJ2-7, with TRBD1 identical over 7 bases. CDR3 length: 16 amino acids. With V trimmed by 0 bases and J by 3 bases, 9 bases remained unmatched. Germline-derived CDR1 and CDR2 are SGHNT and YYREEE (reference sequence). The CDR3, as DNA: TGTGCCAGCAGCTTGGGAAGGGGGCATAGCAGCTACGAGCAGTACTTC. Its protein product is CASSLGRGHSSYEQYF. The whole variable domain, filled in from reference TRBV5-4 and TRBJ2-7, reads ETGVTQSPTHLIKTRGQQVTLRCSSQSGHNTVSWYQQALGQGPQFIFQYYREEENGRGNFPPRFSGLQFPNYSSELNVNALELDDSALYLCASSLGRGHSSYEQYFGPGTRLTVT.